This T cell receptor (beta chain) is from a study of T cell responses to AZD1222 COVID-19 vaccine. Profiled with immunoSEQ multiplex PCR; TCRdb holds only in-frame clones, not every one. The repertoire holds about 170,000 clones, 87% seen once, with around 1.1% in the top ten. This CDR3 comprises 12 residues. Between the trimmed V and J ends, which lost 7 bases and 2 bases, there was a span of 12 bases. In germline, CDR1 is GTSNPN, CDR2 SVGIG (reference sequence). The receptor was derived from an adult who received the AZD1222 COVID-19 vaccine. The rearrangement joins TRBV30 to TRBJ2-7; D uncertain. The specimen comprised peripheral blood, sampled 28 days after the second AZD1222 dose. CDR3 amino acids: CASRTDTYEQYF. In DNA form, the CDR3 reads TGTGCCTCTCGGACCGATACCTACGAGCAGTACTTC.